Below, 27 T cell receptor beta chains from the same sample are listed, as sequenced in a study of cytomegalovirus exposure and HLA in healthy donors. PCR primers comprised 60 Vbeta and 13 Jbeta primers. Libraries were prepared by immunoSEQ multiplex PCR; TCRdb keeps only in-frame clonotypes and omits some of them. The sample has 150,000 to 200,000 clones, under 80% seen once. The sequenced sample consisted of PBMCs. The receptors here all came from a woman aged 25 to 39 in good health and CMV-seropositive.

The chain has TRBV5-1 and TRBJ1-2; D is unclear. The germline V and J ends were trimmed by 4 bases and 3 bases, with 13 bases remaining between them. Germline V lookup: CDR1 SGHRS, CDR2 YFSETQ. The CDR3 is made up of 14 amino acids. The CDR3, as DNA: TGCGCCAGCAGCCCGGTCGCGAGTCACTATGGCTACACCTTC. Translated, it gives CASSPVASHYGYTF.

A few counts support this clone. This sequence joins TRBV7-2 and TRBJ2-5; TRBD1 might be the D (6 bases). V was pared by 4 bases and J by 2 bases, with 8 bases between. CDR1 and CDR2 from the germline V gene are SGHTA and FQGNSA. The CDR3 totals 13 residues. The CDR3 reads CASSYDRQETQYF. The CDR3 DNA reads TGTGCCAGCAGCTACGACAGGCAAGAGACCCAGTACTTC.

The CDR3, as DNA: TGTGCCAGCAGCTTAGACAGGGACTCATCCTACGAGCAGTACTTC. Protein product: CASSLDRDSSYEQYF. This chain connects TRBV11-3 to TRBJ2-7, with a tentative D call TRBD2 (6 bases). The V gene's germline CDR1 is SGHNT and CDR2 YENEEA. The CDR3 consists of 15 residues. V was trimmed by 0 bases and J by 1 base, leaving 10 bases between them.

This chain joins TRBV6-1 and TRBJ2-1; D gene unclear. This CDR3 contains 16 residues. CDR1 is MNHNS, CDR2 SASEGT, per germline. V gave up 3 bases and J gave up 0 bases, with 12 bases separating them. Written as DNA, the CDR3 is TGTGCCAGCAGTGACGGAGACTCTAGCTCCTACAATGAGCAGTTCTTC. Translated, it gives CASSDGDSSSYNEQFF.

The rearrangement uses TRBV7-8 and TRBJ2-7; D is possibly TRBD2 (5 bases). This CDR3 has 15 residues. Trimming pared 0 bases from V and 0 bases from J, leaving 9 bases between. Germline lookup yields CDR1 SGHVS and CDR2 FQNEAQ. This CDR3 is CASSLAAGFSYEQYF. The CDR3 nucleotides are TGTGCCAGCAGCTTAGCTGCGGGTTTCTCCTACGAGCAGTACTTC.

V is TRBV19 and J is TRBJ2-2; weak D call: TRBD1 (6 bases). The CDR3 contains 13 residues. Germline lookup yields CDR1 LNHDA and CDR2 SQIVND (reference sequence). CDR3 sequence: CATGHRNTGELFF. The CDR3 region has the DNA TGTGCGACGGGACACAGGAACACCGGGGAGCTGTTTTTT.

This sequence joins TRBV4-3 and TRBJ1-5, with a possible D match to TRBD1 (6 bases). The CDR3 extends over 14 amino acids. CDR1 LGHNA and CDR2 YSLEER come from the germline V gene. V was pared by 4 bases and J by 4 bases, with 11 bases between. The CDR3 region is CASSLRGGNQPQHF. In DNA, the CDR3 is TGCGCCAGCAGCCTAAGGGGGGGAAATCAGCCCCAGCATTTT.

The chain combines TRBV6-5 with TRBJ2-1; TRBD2 matches 8 bases. The germline V gene encodes CDR1 MNHEY and CDR2 SVGAGI. Trimming took 6 bases from V and 9 from J; bases not matched to a gene: 13. The CDR3 is 15 amino acids. Here the CDR3 reads CASSPPPGGFGEQFF. The CDR3 region has the DNA TGTGCCAGCAGCCCCCCCCCGGGGGGGTTCGGTGAGCAGTTCTTC.

The chain has TRBV30 and TRBJ2-3, with D perhaps matching TRBD1 (5 bases). Germline V gene sequence: CDR1 GTSNPN, CDR2 SVGIG (reference sequence). The V gene lost 3 bases and the J gene lost 5 bases, with 12 bases spanning the gap. This CDR3 spans 13 amino acids. The CDR3 DNA follows: TGTGCCTGGAGGGTGGGGCGAGGAGATACGCAGTATTTT. Translating gives CAWRVGRGDTQYF.

There are a few counts of this clone. CDR3 amino acids: CASSQMRQAAFF. In DNA, the CDR3 is TGTGCCAGCAGTCAGATGAGACAGGCGGCTTTCTTT. V gene TRBV7-2 combines with J gene TRBJ1-1; TRBD1 might be the D (6 bases). Per germline, CDR1 SGHTA and CDR2 FQGNSA. This CDR3 region has 12 residues. The ends were cut back, 6 bases at V and 11 bases at J, with 16 bases in the middle.

The chain combines TRBV5-1 with TRBJ2-1; the match to TRBD2 covers 15 bases. The germline V gene has CDR1 SGHRS and CDR2 YFSETQ. This CDR3 is 16 amino acids long. V lost 4 bases and J lost 8; bases outside the gene matches: 7. DNA of the CDR3: TGCGCCAGCAGCAGGACTAGCGGGGGGGTCCAGGATGAGCAGTTCTTC. It codes for CASSRTSGGVQDEQFF. The full variable domain, its missing parts supplied by reference TRBV5-1 and TRBJ2-1, is KAGVTQTPRYLIKTRGQQVTLSCSPISGHRSVSWYQQTPGQGLQFLFEYFSETQRNKGNFPGRFSGRQFSNSRSEMNVSTLELGDSALYLCASSRTSGGVQDEQFFGPGTRLTVL.

This chain joins TRBV7-9 and TRBJ2-5; TRBD1 matches 9 bases. Trimming at V came to 2 bases and at J to 7 bases, leaving 5 bases not matched to a gene. CDR1 and CDR2 from the germline V gene are SEHNR and FQNEAQ (reference sequence). The CDR3 length is 14 residues. CDR3 DNA sequence: TGTGCCAGCAGCTTAAGGGACAGGGTTTTGACCCAGTACTTC. This translates into CASSLRDRVLTQYF.

This clone has only one observation. The V and J genes are TRBV29-1 and TRBJ2-3, with 11 bases matching TRBD1. V gave up 6 bases and J gave up 2 bases; unmatched junction bases: 4. Germline CDR1 is SQVTM and CDR2 is ANQGSEA. CDR3 length: 14 residues. The chain's CDR3 is CSVGQGGVTDTQYF. The CDR3, as DNA: TGCAGCGTGGGACAGGGGGGAGTCACAGATACGCAGTATTTT.

V is TRBV9 and J is TRBJ2-7; 10 bases are a match to TRBD1. From germline, CDR1 is SGDLS and CDR2 YYNGEE. The V and J ends lost 3 bases and 3 bases, in that order; junction bases with no gene match: 3. The CDR3 length is 14 residues. CDR3 bases: TGTGCCAGCAGCGAGGGGGACAGGGGCTACGAGCAGTACTTC. It yields the protein CASSEGDRGYEQYF.

Written as DNA, the CDR3 is TGTGCCAGCAGCTTAGCCCCCCAGGGGGATTTCTACGAGCAGTACTTC. Its translation is CASSLAPQGDFYEQYF. The chain links TRBV11-3 to TRBJ2-7; 7 bases are a match to TRBD1. With 1 base clipped from V and 3 bases from J, the junction kept 9 bases outside the gene matches. The CDR3 is made up of 16 amino acids. CDR1 is SGHNT and CDR2 is YENEEA in the germline V gene. The full variable domain, in which reference TRBV11-3 and TRBJ2-7 provide the parts outside the CDR3, is EAGVVQSPRYKIIEKKQPVAFWCNPISGHNTLYWYLQNLGQGPELLIRYENEEAVDDSQLPKDRFSAERLKGVDSTLKIQPAELGDSAVYLCASSLAPQGDFYEQYFGPGTRLTVT.

Only a few counts were recorded for this clone. The chain has TRBV7-2 and TRBJ1-5; weak D call: TRBD1 (5 bases). The CDR3 spans 16 residues. The germline gives CDR1 SGHTA, CDR2 FQGNSA. V was clipped by 0 bases and J by 6 bases, with 15 bases between them. CDR3 DNA: TGTGCCAGCAGCTTAGCGGATGCCAGGGTTGGTCAGCCCCAGCATTTT. This codes for CASSLADARVGQPQHF.

The chain joins TRBV28 to TRBJ2-3; TRBD1 agrees at 12 bases. CDR1 is MDHEN and CDR2 is SYDVKM in the germline V gene. The CDR3 is 16 residues long. The V segment lost 5 bases and the J segment 4 bases; nucleotides outside the gene matches: 7. The CDR3, as DNA: TGTGCCAGCAGTATACCGGGACAGGGGGCGGCAGATACGCAGTATTTT. Translated, it gives CASSIPGQGAADTQYF. The full variable domain, with the rest looked up from reference TRBV28 and TRBJ2-3, is DVKVTQSSRYLVKRTGEKVFLECVQDMDHENMFWYRQDPGLGLRLIYFSYDVKMKEKGDIPEGYSVSREKKERFSLILESASTNQTSMYLCASSIPGQGAADTQYFGPGTRLTVL.

The rearrangement uses TRBV11-2 and TRBJ2-5; D gene unclear. V gave up 1 base and J gave up 3 bases, with 9 bases separating them. In germline, CDR1 is SGHAT, CDR2 FQNNGV. The CDR3 contains 14 residues. The CDR3 loop reads CASSLGITEETQYF. CDR3 nucleotide sequence: TGTGCCAGCAGCTTAGGAATTACGGAAGAGACCCAGTACTTC.

Comments on this clone: This sample also contains other DNA sequences that code for the same CDR3. V gene TRBV6-5 combines with J gene TRBJ1-3; 10 positions match TRBD1. Germline V gene sequence: CDR1 MNHEY, CDR2 SVGAGI. CDR3 length equals 15 residues. After removal of 5 bases from V and 4 bases from J, the junction contained 5 bases not matched to a gene. The CDR3: CASSPDRGPGNTIYF. DNA for the CDR3: TGTGCCAGCAGTCCCGACAGGGGGCCCGGAAACACCATATATTTT.

V usage is TRBV4-2 and J usage is TRBJ2-5; 8 nucleotides line up with TRBD1. V dropped 1 base and J dropped 5; count of bases not matched to a gene: 3. The CDR3 length is 14 residues. Germline V lookup: CDR1 LGHNA, CDR2 YNFKEQ. The CDR3 spells CASSQGQGRETQYF. For the CDR3, the DNA is TGTGCCAGCAGCCAAGGACAGGGGAGGGAGACCCAGTACTTC.

This clone was seen only a few times. The CDR3 is CASQPWRGVDEQYF. CDR3 coding DNA: TGCGCCAGCCAGCCATGGCGGGGTGTTGACGAGCAGTACTTC. The gene calls are TRBV4-1 and TRBJ2-7; D perhaps matches TRBD2 (6 bases). V dropped 8 bases and J dropped 5 bases, with 19 bases sitting between them. This CDR3 spans 14 amino acids. Germline loops: CDR1 MGHRA, CDR2 YSYEKL.

The rearrangement uses TRBV7-9 and TRBJ2-3; 8 bases line up with TRBD2. The germline V gene has CDR1 SEHNR and CDR2 FQNEAQ (reference sequence). The CDR3 is made up of 12 amino acids. Unmatched junction bases numbered 5, after V lost 8 bases and J lost 7 bases. The CDR3 region is CASAGGGNTQYF. DNA of the CDR3: TGTGCCAGCGCGGGGGGAGGAAATACGCAGTATTTT.

The J gene is TRBJ1-4, the V gene TRBV7-2; a possible D gene is TRBD1 (6 bases). V shed 4 bases and J shed 7 bases, with 16 bases lying between them. The CDR3 consists of 15 residues. In germline, CDR1 is SGHTA, CDR2 FQGNSA. Here the CDR3 DNA reads TGTGCCAGCAGCTCGAGGGGGTATCGGGGTGAAAAACTGTTTTTT. Translating gives CASSSRGYRGEKLFF.

The chain carries TRBV19 and TRBJ2-2; tentative D call: TRBD1 (5 bases). The CDR3 runs 15 residues. Germline CDR1 LNHDA, CDR2 SQIVND (reference sequence). V gave up 5 bases and J gave up 3 bases, with 13 bases separating them. The CDR3 DNA follows: TGTGCCAGTAGTCCCCCCGCAGGGTACACCGGGGAGCTGTTTTTT. Its protein product is CASSPPAGYTGELFF. Complete variable domain (other parts from reference TRBV19 and TRBJ2-2): DGGITQSPKYLFRKEGQNVTLSCEQNLNHDAMYWYRQDPGQGLRLIYYSQIVNDFQKGDIAEGYSVSREKKESFPLTVTSAQKNPTAFYLCASSPPAGYTGELFFGEGSRLTVL.

V is TRBV5-4 and J is TRBJ2-1; the D gene is possibly TRBD2 (7 bases). This CDR3 is 16 amino acids long. Germline assignment: CDR1 SGHNT and CDR2 YYREEE (reference sequence). The V and J ends lost 3 bases and 0 bases respectively, with 13 bases between them. The CDR3 here is CASSSLAGASYNEQFF. CDR3 nucleotide sequence: TGTGCCAGCAGCTCACTGGCGGGGGCCTCCTACAATGAGCAGTTCTTC.

This chain links TRBV28 with TRBJ2-7; 7 bases fit TRBD1. CDR1 and CDR2 (germline): MDHEN, SYDVKM. The ends lost 6 bases at V and 1 base at J; junction bases unmatched: 12. This CDR3 has 16 amino acids. The CDR3 region has the DNA TGTGCCAGCAGGGAGACCAGACAGGGTGGATCCTACGAGCAGTACTTC. Residues: CASRETRQGGSYEQYF.

This chain connects TRBV6-6 to TRBJ2-2; D is unresolved. The germline V gene has CDR1 MNHNY and CDR2 SVGAGI (reference sequence). Trimming shortened V by 4 bases and J by 1 base, and 13 bases separated the two germline ends. The CDR3 sequence is 16 residues long. In DNA, the CDR3 is TGTGCCAGCAGTTCAAGTAAGCATATGAACACCGGGGAGCTGTTTTTT. Amino acids: CASSSSKHMNTGELFF.